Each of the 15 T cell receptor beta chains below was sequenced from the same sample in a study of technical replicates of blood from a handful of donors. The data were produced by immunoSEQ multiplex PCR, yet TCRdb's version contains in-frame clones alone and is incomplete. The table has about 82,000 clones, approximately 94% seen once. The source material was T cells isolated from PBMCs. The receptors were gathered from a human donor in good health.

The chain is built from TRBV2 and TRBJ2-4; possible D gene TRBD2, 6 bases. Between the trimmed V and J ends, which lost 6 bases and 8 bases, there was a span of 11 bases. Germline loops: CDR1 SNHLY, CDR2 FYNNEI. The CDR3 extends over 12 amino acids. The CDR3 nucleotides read TGTGCCAGCAGGGGTTGGGAGGACATTCAGTACTTC. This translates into CASRGWEDIQYF.

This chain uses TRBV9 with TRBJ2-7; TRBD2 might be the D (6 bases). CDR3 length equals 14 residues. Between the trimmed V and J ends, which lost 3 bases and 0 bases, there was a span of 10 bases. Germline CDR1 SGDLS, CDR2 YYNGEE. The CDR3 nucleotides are TGTGCCAGCAGCGGGGACTTATTCTCCTACGAGCAGTACTTC. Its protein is CASSGDLFSYEQYF. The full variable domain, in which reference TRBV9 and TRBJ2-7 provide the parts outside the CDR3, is DSGVTQTPKHLITATGQRVTLRCSPRSGDLSVYWYQQSLDQGLQFLIQYYNGEERAKGNILERFSAQQFPDLHSELNLSSLELGDSALYFCASSGDLFSYEQYFGPGTRLTVT.

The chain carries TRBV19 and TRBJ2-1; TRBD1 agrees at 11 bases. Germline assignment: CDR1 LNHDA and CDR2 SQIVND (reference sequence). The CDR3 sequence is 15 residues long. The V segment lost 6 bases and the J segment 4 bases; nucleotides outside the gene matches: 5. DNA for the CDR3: TGTGCCAGTAGCGGACAGGGGGCGGGATACAATGAGCAGTTCTTC. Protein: CASSGQGAGYNEQFF.

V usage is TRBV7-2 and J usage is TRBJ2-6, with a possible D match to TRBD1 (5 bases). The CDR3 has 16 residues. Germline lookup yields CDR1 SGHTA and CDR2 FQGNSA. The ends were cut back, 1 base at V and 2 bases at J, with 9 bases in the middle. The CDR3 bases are TGTGCCAGCAGCTTAGGAGTAGGGGCTGGGGCCAACGTCCTGACTTTC. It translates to CASSLGVGAGANVLTF.

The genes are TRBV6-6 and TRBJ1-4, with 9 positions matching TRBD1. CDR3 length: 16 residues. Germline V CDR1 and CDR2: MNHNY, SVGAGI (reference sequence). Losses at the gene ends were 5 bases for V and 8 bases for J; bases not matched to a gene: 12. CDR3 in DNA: TGTGCCAGCAGTCCTCTCCCGGGACAGGGATTCGAAAAACTGTTTTTT. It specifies CASSPLPGQGFEKLFF.

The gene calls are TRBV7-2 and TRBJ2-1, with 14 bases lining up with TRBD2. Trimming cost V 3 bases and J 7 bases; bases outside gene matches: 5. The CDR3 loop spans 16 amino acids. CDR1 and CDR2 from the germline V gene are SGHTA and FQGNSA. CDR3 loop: CASSLVGTSGRNEQFF. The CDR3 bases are TGTGCCAGCAGCTTGGTGGGGACTAGCGGGAGAAATGAGCAGTTCTTC.

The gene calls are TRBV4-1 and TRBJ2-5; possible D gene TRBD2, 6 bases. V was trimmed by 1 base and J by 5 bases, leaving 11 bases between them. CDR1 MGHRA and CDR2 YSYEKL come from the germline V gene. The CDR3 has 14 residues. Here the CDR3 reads CASSQAGVGETQYF. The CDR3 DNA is TGCGCCAGCAGCCAAGCGGGAGTAGGGGAGACCCAGTACTTC.

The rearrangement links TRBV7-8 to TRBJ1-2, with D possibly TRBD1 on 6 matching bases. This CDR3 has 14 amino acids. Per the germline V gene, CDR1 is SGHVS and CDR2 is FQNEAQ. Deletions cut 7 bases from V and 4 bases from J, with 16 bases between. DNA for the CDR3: TGTGCCAGCACCAAAAGGACAGACCGCTATGGCTACACCTTC. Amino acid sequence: CASTKRTDRYGYTF.

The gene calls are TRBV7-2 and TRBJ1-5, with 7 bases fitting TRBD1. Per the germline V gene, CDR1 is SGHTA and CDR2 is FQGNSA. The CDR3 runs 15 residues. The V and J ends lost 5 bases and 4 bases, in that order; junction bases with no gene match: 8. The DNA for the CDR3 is TGTGCCAGCAGCGGTCAGACAGGGCCTAATCAGCCCCAGCATTTT. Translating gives CASSGQTGPNQPQHF.

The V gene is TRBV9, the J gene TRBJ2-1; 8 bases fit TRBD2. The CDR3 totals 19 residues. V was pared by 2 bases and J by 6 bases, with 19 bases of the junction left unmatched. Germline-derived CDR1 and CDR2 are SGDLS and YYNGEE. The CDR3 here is CASSVGLLEWGTSGNEQFF. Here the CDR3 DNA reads TGTGCCAGCAGCGTCGGACTTTTAGAGTGGGGGACTAGTGGCAATGAGCAGTTCTTC.

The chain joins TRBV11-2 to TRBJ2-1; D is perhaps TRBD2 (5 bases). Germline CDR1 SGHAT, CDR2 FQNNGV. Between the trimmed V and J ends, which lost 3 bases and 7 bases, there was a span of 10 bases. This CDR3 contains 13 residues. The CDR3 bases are TGTGCCAGCAGCTTTGGACCGGGGAATGAGCAGTTCTTC. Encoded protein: CASSFGPGNEQFF.

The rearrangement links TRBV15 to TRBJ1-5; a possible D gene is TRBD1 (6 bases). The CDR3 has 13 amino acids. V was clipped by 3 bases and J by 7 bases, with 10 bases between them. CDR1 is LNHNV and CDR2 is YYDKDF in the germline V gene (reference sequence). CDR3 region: CATSSLRGQPQHF. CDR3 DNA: TGTGCCACCAGCAGTCTAAGGGGGCAGCCCCAGCATTTT.

CDR3 protein: CASSLQAGEGWYEQYF. The CDR3 DNA reads as TGTGCCAGCAGCTTACAAGCAGGGGAAGGGTGGTACGAGCAGTACTTC. This rearrangement joins TRBV7-6 to TRBJ2-7, with D perhaps TRBD1 (6 bases). The V gene lost 2 bases and the J gene lost 4 bases, with 18 bases spanning the gap. The CDR3 has 16 residues. Germline V gene sequence: CDR1 SGHVS, CDR2 FNYEAQ.

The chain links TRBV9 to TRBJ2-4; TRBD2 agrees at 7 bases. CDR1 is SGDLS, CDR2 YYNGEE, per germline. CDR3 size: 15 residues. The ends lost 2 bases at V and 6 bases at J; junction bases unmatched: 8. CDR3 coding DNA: TGTGCCAGCAGCGTGGATTTAGCGGGTGGAAACATTCAGTACTTC. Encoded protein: CASSVDLAGGNIQYF.

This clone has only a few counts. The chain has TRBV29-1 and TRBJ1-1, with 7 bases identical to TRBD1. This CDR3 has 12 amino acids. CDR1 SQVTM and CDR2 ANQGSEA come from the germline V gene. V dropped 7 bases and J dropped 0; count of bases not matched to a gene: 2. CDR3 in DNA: TGCAGCGAGGGACAGTTGAACACTGAAGCTTTCTTT. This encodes CSEGQLNTEAFF.